This T cell receptor beta chain came from a study of T cells in Graves' hyperthyroidism and ophthalmopathy. Amplification yielded TCR beta CDR3 regions, with RNA transcripts as the source. Researchers ran a first-round RT-PCR on the TCR CDR3 using the HTBI primer set. One entry per CDR3 protein results from TCRdb running MiXCR on the multiplex PCR reads. Of some 500,000 distinct CDR3 sequences in the sample, around 15% were seen once. V lost 4 bases and J lost 5, with 11 bases in between. Germline V gene sequence: CDR1 SGHTS, CDR2 YDEGEE. The CDR3 totals 13 residues. This clonotype has just a few counts.

The specimen was blood. V and J are TRBV5-8 and TRBJ2-3; tentatively, D is TRBD1 (6 bases). The TCR was taken from a woman aged 25 to 45 with Graves' ophthalmopathy. The CDR3 DNA reads as TGTGCCAGCAGCGTACGAGGGGGAGATACGCAGTATTTT. Translating gives CASSVRGGDTQYF.